The 23 T cell receptor beta chains given below trace back to one sample, sequenced in a study of CD8 T cell repertoires and HIV-1 epitope variants (dated by TCRdb to between 2020 and 2021). Receptor amplification or capture employed the immunoSEQ multiplex PCR assay. Imported from immuneACCESS, the table was reduced by TCRdb to in-frame sequences with V and J called. These copies leave out some clones; in studies compared against another copy, an unresolved V gene accounts for under half, and the cause of the remainder is not known. Here the sample has approximately 90,000 clones; roughly 81% occur a single time. The leading ten clones occupy under 30% of the sample. The source material was uncultured baseline CD8+ T cells from peripheral blood mononuclear cells (PBMCs). These receptors were obtained from a male donor with HIV.

The chain is built from TRBV6-5 and TRBJ2-4; tentative D call: TRBD2 (6 bases). Germline loops: CDR1 MNHEY, CDR2 SVGAGI. V was trimmed by 5 bases and J by 8 bases, leaving 19 bases between them. This CDR3 comprises 15 residues. The CDR3 spells CASSRSGWREDIQYF. The CDR3, as DNA: TGTGCCAGCAGTCGATCCGGGTGGAGGGAGGACATTCAGTACTTC.

V is TRBV19 and J is TRBJ1-5; weak D call: TRBD1 (5 bases). The CDR3 loop spans 16 amino acids. Trimming took off 1 base at V and 3 bases at J, with 13 bases between the two ends. Germline CDR1 and CDR2: LNHDA and SQIVND (reference sequence). The CDR3 DNA reads TGTGCCAGTAGTATAGTGCCGGGGCGACACAATCAGCCCCAGCATTTT. This translates into CASSIVPGRHNQPQHF.

This chain connects TRBV7-5 to TRBJ1-4; TRBD1, the table's D call, lacks a check against the DNA. TRBV7-5 has pseudogene status. CDR3 length: 18 residues. For the CDR3, the DNA is TGTGCCAGAAGCTTAGCGCGGGACAGGGAAGAGCGGGTAGAAAAACTGTTTTTT. This translates into CARSLARDREERVEKLFF.

The V call is TRBV6-5, the J call TRBJ2-7, with 9 bases lining up with TRBD1. The V gene's germline CDR1 is MNHEY and CDR2 SVGAGI. The CDR3 has 14 residues. With 3 bases clipped from V and 2 bases from J, the junction kept 2 bases outside the gene matches. Written as DNA, the CDR3 is TGTGCCAGCAGTTATACAGGGGGCGCCTACGAGCAGTACTTC. Its translation: CASSYTGGAYEQYF.

J is TRBJ1-4 and V is TRBV5-6; D is perhaps TRBD1 (6 bases). V shed 1 base and J shed 5 bases, with 9 bases lying between them. Germline V lookup: CDR1 SGHDT, CDR2 YYEEEE. The CDR3 runs 14 residues. CDR3 coding DNA: TGTGCCAGCAGCTTGCCAGGGGAAAATGAAAAACTGTTTTTT. Translating gives CASSLPGENEKLFF. The whole variable domain, remainder taken from reference TRBV5-6 and TRBJ1-4, is DAGVTQSPTHLIKTRGQQVTLRCSPKSGHDTVSWYQQALGQGPQFIFQYYEEEERQRGNFPDRFSGHQFPNYSSELNVNALLLGDSALYLCASSLPGENEKLFFGSGTQLSVL.

This chain links TRBV7-3 with TRBJ2-7; tentative D call: TRBD1 (6 bases). This CDR3 comprises 12 residues. The V end was cut by 5 bases, the J end by 6 bases, with 11 bases between. The V gene's germline CDR1 is SGHTA and CDR2 FQGTGA. In DNA, the CDR3 is TGTGCCAGCAGCCCCGGACAGCTCGAGCAGTACTTC. It is translated as CASSPGQLEQYF.

This clone was observed a handful of times. V and J are TRBV30 and TRBJ1-1; perhaps TRBD1 as D (5 bases). From germline, CDR1 is GTSNPN and CDR2 SVGIG (reference sequence). The germline V and J ends were trimmed by 1 base and 4 bases, with 10 bases remaining between them. The CDR3 is made up of 13 amino acids. The CDR3 protein is CAWSGQGPTEAFF. The CDR3 coding sequence is TGTGCCTGGAGTGGCCAGGGTCCCACTGAAGCTTTCTTT.

This clone was picked up many times. V usage is TRBV9 and J usage is TRBJ2-1; D call uncertain. Germline V gene data show CDR1 as SGDLS and CDR2 as YYNGEE. V lost 0 bases and J 4 bases, leaving 14 bases between the germline ends. CDR3 length equals 16 residues. CDR3 DNA sequence: TGTGCCAGCAGCGTAGGGATTCCGCCTGGGTACAATGAGCAGTTCTTC. Amino acids: CASSVGIPPGYNEQFF.

This chain joins TRBV9 and TRBJ1-2; 9 bases line up with TRBD1. V shed 2 bases and J 4 bases; nucleotides not matched to a gene: 3. The CDR3 covers 14 residues. The V gene's germline CDR1 is SGDLS and CDR2 YYNGEE. The CDR3 here is CASSVRQGGYGYTF. CDR3 nucleotide sequence: TGTGCCAGCAGCGTCCGACAGGGGGGCTATGGCTACACCTTC.

V usage is TRBV11-2 and J usage is TRBJ2-2; 8 bases fit TRBD2. CDR3 length: 16 residues. Trimming cost V 7 bases and J 4 bases; bases outside gene matches: 11. Germline CDR1 and CDR2: SGHAT and FQNNGV. The CDR3 here is CASTTPAGGPTGELFF. In DNA, the CDR3 is TGTGCCAGCACTACGCCGGCGGGAGGCCCCACCGGGGAGCTGTTTTTT.

This clone has a handful of counts. The chain couples TRBV28 to TRBJ1-6; D unresolved. The CDR3 has 15 residues. Germline CDR1 reads MDHEN; CDR2 reads SYDVKM. Deletions cut 3 bases from V and 4 bases from J, with 10 bases between. As DNA, the CDR3 is TGTGCCAGCAGTTTGAGTCGAGGGTATAATTCACCCCTCCACTTT. Protein product: CASSLSRGYNSPLHF.

The sample holds a few counts of this clone. V gene TRBV29-1 combines with J gene TRBJ2-1, with D tentatively TRBD2 (5 bases). The CDR3 is made up of 16 amino acids. The V end lost 0 bases, the J end lost 0 bases, and 12 bases lay between the germline ends. Germline CDR1 and CDR2: SQVTM and ANQGSEA. CDR3 sequence: CSVEEGRADSYNEQFF. The DNA of the CDR3 is TGCAGCGTTGAAGAGGGGAGAGCGGACTCCTACAATGAGCAGTTCTTC.

This clone was detected many times. The V gene is TRBV6-5, the J gene TRBJ2-2; 7 nucleotides match TRBD2. The germline V gene encodes CDR1 MNHEY and CDR2 SVGAGI. Losses at the gene ends were 6 bases for V and 4 bases for J; bases not matched to a gene: 8. The CDR3 spans 15 residues. The CDR3, as DNA: TGTGCCAGCAGGTTGGGGGGGACGGCCACCGGGGAGCTGTTTTTT. Its translation is CASRLGGTATGELFF.

The rearrangement links TRBV28 to TRBJ2-2; D ambiguous. CDR1 is MDHEN and CDR2 is SYDVKM in the germline V gene. Trimming took off 1 base at V and 4 bases at J, with 7 bases between the two ends. CDR3 length: 14 residues. The CDR3 here is CASSLLLPTGELFF. CDR3 sequence (DNA): TGTGCCAGCAGTTTATTACTGCCCACCGGGGAGCTGTTTTTT. Supplemented by reference TRBV28 and TRBJ2-2, the full variable domain reads DVKVTQSSRYLVKRTGEKVFLECVQDMDHENMFWYRQDPGLGLRLIYFSYDVKMKEKGDIPEGYSVSREKKERFSLILESASTNQTSMYLCASSLLLPTGELFFGEGSRLTVL.

This clone was counted between two and nine times. The chain has TRBV29-1 and TRBJ2-1; tentatively, D is TRBD2 (7 bases). Trimming stripped 4 bases from V and 2 bases from J, with 21 bases between. Germline V gives CDR1 SQVTM, CDR2 ANQGSEA. The CDR3 spans 17 residues. In nucleotides, the CDR3 is TGCAGCGTTGTGGACCCTCGACAGGCGGGGGCCTACAATGAGCAGTTCTTC. It codes for CSVVDPRQAGAYNEQFF.

The rearrangement uses TRBV29-1 and TRBJ1-1, with D perhaps matching TRBD1 (6 bases). The CDR3 runs to 14 residues. Trimming stripped 6 bases from V and 4 bases from J, with 18 bases between. The germline V gene has CDR1 SQVTM and CDR2 ANQGSEA. The DNA of the CDR3 is TGCAGCGTGAGGAACAGGGTAAGGACCACTGAAGCTTTCTTT. Translation: CSVRNRVRTTEAFF.

This clone was seen only once. V and J are TRBV5-1 and TRBJ2-7; possible D gene TRBD2, 5 bases. Between the trimmed V and J ends, which lost 0 bases and 0 bases, there was a span of 13 bases. Germline V gene sequence: CDR1 SGHRS, CDR2 YFSETQ. The CDR3 totals 16 residues. The CDR3 is CASSLEPSLTSYEQYF. The DNA for the CDR3 is TGCGCCAGCAGCTTGGAGCCTAGCTTAACCTCCTACGAGCAGTACTTC.

The rearrangement joins TRBV19 to TRBJ1-3; the D gene is possibly TRBD1 (5 bases). This CDR3 spans 13 amino acids. Germline CDR1 and CDR2: LNHDA and SQIVND (reference sequence). V shed 7 bases and J shed 2 bases, with 9 bases lying between them. The CDR3 spells CASTQVPGNTIYF. In nucleotides, the CDR3 is TGTGCCAGTACACAGGTCCCTGGAAACACCATATATTTT.

A single count supports this clone. The chain is built from TRBV5-1 and TRBJ2-1; 10 positions match TRBD2. V lost 7 bases and J lost 2; bases outside the gene matches: 3. Germline CDR1 SGHRS, CDR2 YFSETQ. The CDR3 covers 14 residues. The CDR3 here is CASQRGGTYNEQFF. CDR3 coding DNA: TGCGCCAGCCAGCGGGGGGGAACCTACAATGAGCAGTTCTTC.

This CDR3 reads CASRELEAAFF. The DNA of the CDR3 is TGTGCCAGCAGAGAATTAGAAGCAGCTTTCTTT. This rearrangement joins TRBV6-1 to TRBJ1-1, with D unclear. CDR1 and CDR2 (germline): MNHNS, SASEGT. This CDR3 contains 11 residues. Trimming removed 6 bases from V and 10 bases from J, with 12 bases in between.

The chain couples TRBV11-2 to TRBJ2-3, with 7 bases that match TRBD1. CDR3 length: 18 amino acids. The J segment lost 3 bases and the V segment lost 4 bases, leaving 16 bases of the junction unmatched. CDR1 and CDR2 from the germline V gene are SGHAT and FQNNGV. The DNA for the CDR3 is TGTGCCAGCAGCTCCCACCCGAAGGGGGCGCAAGGGACAGATACGCAGTATTTT. It encodes CASSSHPKGAQGTDTQYF.

This CDR3 reads CASSGWMGVANTEAFF. Written as DNA, the CDR3 is TGTGCCAGCAGTGGCTGGATGGGGGTCGCGAACACTGAAGCTTTCTTT. The chain has TRBV7-3 and TRBJ1-1; D is possibly TRBD1 (5 bases). The CDR3 runs to 16 residues. Germline V gives CDR1 SGHTA, CDR2 FQGTGA. V lost 6 bases to trimming and J lost 1 base, with 18 bases between them.

V and J are TRBV2 and TRBJ2-5, with D possibly TRBD1 on 5 matching bases. The CDR3 covers 13 residues. Trimming cost V 6 bases and J 2 bases, with 10 bases left between them. Germline V CDR1 and CDR2: SNHLY, FYNNEI. The CDR3 region is CASRTAQQETQYF. The CDR3 DNA follows: TGTGCCAGCAGGACAGCCCAACAAGAGACCCAGTACTTC.